Following are 17 T cell receptor beta chains from one sample sequenced in a study of shared clonotypes between healthy human individuals. CD8 cells classed as naive were CD45RO-negative and positively selected for CCR7, excluding terminally differentiated effector memory CD45RA+ cells. Some clones are missing from TCRdb's copy, which holds only in-frame ones; the method was immunoSEQ multiplex PCR. The repertoire includes around 1,900,000 clones, just over 90% of them detected once, and more than 1.5% sits in the top ten. Sequencing was carried out using naive CD8+ T cells from PBMCs. The source of these receptors is a man between 18 and 35 years old in good health. Some clones in this sample may be carry-over from other donors' samples.

The chain employs TRBV6-5 and TRBJ2-2; D not certain. V gave up 5 bases and J gave up 7 bases, with 14 bases separating them. Germline CDR1 and CDR2: MNHEY and SVGAGI. This CDR3 is built from 14 residues. CDR3 in amino acids: CASSRHASSGELFF. In DNA form, the CDR3 reads TGTGCCAGCAGTCGCCACGCGTCTAGCGGGGAGCTGTTTTTT.

The chain joins TRBV15 to TRBJ1-4; no definite D call. The CDR3 sequence is 14 residues long. Germline V gene lookup returns CDR1 LNHNV and CDR2 YYDKDF (reference sequence). The V gene lost 3 bases and the J gene lost 0 bases, with 5 bases spanning the gap. The CDR3 bases are TGTGCCACCAGCAGGCTTGCAACTAATGAAAAACTGTTTTTT. This sequence encodes CATSRLATNEKLFF.

The chain links TRBV7-9 to TRBJ2-5, with D perhaps matching TRBD1 or TRBD2 (6 bases each). Trimming removed 1 base from V and 2 bases from J, with 17 bases in between. The CDR3 contains 17 residues. Per the germline V gene, CDR1 is SEHNR and CDR2 is FQNEAQ (reference sequence). This CDR3 is CASSLEFSGAGQETQYF. CDR3 bases: TGTGCCAGCAGCTTAGAGTTCTCAGGGGCGGGGCAAGAGACCCAGTACTTC.

CDR3 sequence reads: CASTRTGLGNTEAFF. CDR3 nucleotide sequence: TGTGCCAGTACCCGGACAGGGTTGGGTAACACTGAAGCTTTCTTT. This chain links TRBV19 with TRBJ1-1, with TRBD1 matching 8 bases. The CDR3 has 15 amino acids. V shed 7 bases, J shed 2 bases, and the junction held 9 bases outside the gene matches. CDR1 LNHDA and CDR2 SQIVND come from the germline V gene (reference sequence).

The chain joins TRBV28 to TRBJ1-1; D is unclear. This CDR3 is built from 10 residues. The V end was cut by 5 bases, the J end by 8 bases, with 6 bases between. From germline, CDR1 is MDHEN and CDR2 SYDVKM. This chain's CDR3 is CASSEVEAFF. The CDR3 DNA reads TGTGCCAGCAGTGAAGTGGAAGCTTTCTTT.

In regard to this clone: The sample has other DNA sequences that encode this CDR3 too. The chain carries TRBV11-2 and TRBJ1-1; D not certain. The germline gives CDR1 SGHAT, CDR2 FQNNGV. Trimming stripped 6 bases from V and 1 base from J, with 9 bases between. The CDR3 is 13 amino acids. CDR3 amino acids: CASSDGTNTEAFF. For the CDR3, the DNA is TGTGCCAGCAGTGACGGCACGAACACTGAAGCTTTCTTT.

The chain has TRBV5-5 and TRBJ1-1; 12 bases agree with TRBD1. Germline CDR1 is SGHKS and CDR2 is YYEKEE (reference sequence). The CDR3 extends over 16 amino acids. V shed 6 bases and J 4 bases; nucleotides not matched to a gene: 10. The CDR3 loop reads CASTPGDRGLVTEAFF. The CDR3 DNA is TGTGCCAGCACGCCGGGGGACAGGGGGCTTGTCACTGAAGCTTTCTTT.

This sequence joins TRBV5-1 and TRBJ2-7; D is possibly TRBD1 (6 bases). Trimming removed 2 bases from V and 0 bases from J, with 12 bases in between. CDR1 and CDR2 from the germline V gene are SGHRS and YFSETQ. This CDR3 is built from 15 residues. The CDR3 sequence is CASSFRDTSSYEQYF. The DNA for the CDR3 is TGCGCCAGCAGCTTTCGGGACACGAGCTCCTACGAGCAGTACTTC.

This clone was found a few times. The rearrangement uses TRBV19 and TRBJ1-2, with D perhaps TRBD1 (6 bases). Germline-derived CDR1 and CDR2 are LNHDA and SQIVND (reference sequence). This CDR3 has 14 residues. V was clipped by 7 bases and J by 2 bases, with 14 bases between them. The CDR3 nucleotides read TGTGCCAGTACCACCCAGGGGAGCAACTATGGCTACACCTTC. Translated, it gives CASTTQGSNYGYTF. The variable domain in full, completed from reference TRBV19 and TRBJ1-2, reads DGGITQSPKYLFRKEGQNVTLSCEQNLNHDAMYWYRQDPGQGLRLIYYSQIVNDFQKGDIAEGYSVSREKKESFPLTVTSAQKNPTAFYLCASTTQGSNYGYTFGSGTRLTVV.

The V gene is TRBV6-5, the J gene TRBJ1-1; 8 bases are shared with TRBD1. The CDR3 has 14 residues. J lost 5 bases, V lost 4 bases, and 6 bases had no gene match. The germline gives CDR1 MNHEY, CDR2 SVGAGI. CDR3 bases: TGTGCCAGCAGTTCGGACAGGGAGGGGACTGAAGCTTTCTTT. It translates to CASSSDREGTEAFF.

V usage is TRBV19 and J usage is TRBJ2-7; 15 nucleotides align to TRBD2. Per germline, CDR1 LNHDA and CDR2 SQIVND (reference sequence). The CDR3 covers 15 residues. V lost 5 bases and J lost 5; bases outside the gene matches: 4. CDR3 sequence reads: CASSPGLAGGNEQYF. The CDR3 DNA reads as TGTGCCAGTAGTCCCGGACTAGCGGGAGGGAACGAGCAGTACTTC.

The chain joins TRBV28 to TRBJ2-7; a possible D gene is TRBD2 (7 bases). V dropped 4 bases and J dropped 4 bases, with 14 bases sitting between them. Germline loops: CDR1 MDHEN, CDR2 SYDVKM. The CDR3 has 14 residues. DNA for the CDR3: TGTGCCAGCAGTTCGTCAGGGGAGGGGTACGAGCAGTACTTC. This codes for CASSSSGEGYEQYF.

This sequence joins TRBV6-5 and TRBJ2-1; perhaps TRBD2 as D (6 bases). The CDR3 sequence is 15 residues long. Per the germline V gene, CDR1 is MNHEY and CDR2 is SVGAGI. V was cut by 8 bases and J by 8 bases, with 22 bases left in between. DNA for the CDR3: TGTGCCAGCCATCCCCCACGAGCGATAGCGGATGAGCAGTTCTTC. Residues: CASHPPRAIADEQFF.

The chain joins TRBV19 to TRBJ1-1; no firm D call. There are 12 residues in the CDR3. The germline V gene has CDR1 LNHDA and CDR2 SQIVND (reference sequence). V was clipped by 3 bases and J by 8 bases, with 10 bases between them. The CDR3 bases are TGTGCCAGTAGTATGGCCCCCGGGGAAGCTTTCTTT. It encodes CASSMAPGEAFF.

V gene TRBV6-5 combines with J gene TRBJ2-5; D is unresolved. The germline V and J ends were trimmed by 6 bases and 7 bases, with 18 bases remaining between them. The CDR3 is made up of 14 amino acids. Per the germline V gene, CDR1 is MNHEY and CDR2 is SVGAGI. CDR3 in DNA: TGTGCCAGCAGCCCCGTGAGGCAGAAAGGGACCCAGTACTTC. The encoded protein is CASSPVRQKGTQYF.

V gene TRBV27 combines with J gene TRBJ2-3, with D possibly TRBD2 on 6 matching bases. Germline lookup yields CDR1 MNHEY and CDR2 SMNVEV (reference sequence). Trimming left V 2 bases short and J 4 bases short, with 10 bases between. There are 14 residues in the CDR3. As DNA, the CDR3 is TGTGCCAGCAGTTTACTAGGGGAGGCAGATACGCAGTATTTT. Amino acids: CASSLLGEADTQYF.

This clone was observed a single time. Written as DNA, the CDR3 is TGTGCCAGCAGGACACGGGGGGAGGGTTGGACCGGGGAGCTGTTTTTT. This codes for CASRTRGEGWTGELFF. J is TRBJ2-2 and V is TRBV27; TRBD2 agrees at 7 bases. Germline trimming cut 6 bases from V and 5 bases from J; bases unmatched to any gene: 12. CDR3 length: 16 amino acids. Germline CDR1 reads MNHEY; CDR2 reads SMNVEV (reference sequence).